The 20 T cell receptor beta chains in this list originate from one sample, sequenced in a study of blood T cell repertoires in COVID-19. Some clones are missing from TCRdb's copy, which holds only in-frame ones; the method was immunoSEQ multiplex PCR. The table has approximately 440,000 clones, about 87% seen once; the top ten hold around an eighth. Sequencing was carried out using peripheral blood. These receptors originate from a woman between 45 and 60 years old with COVID-19, enrolled during active disease.

V gene TRBV7-8 combines with J gene TRBJ1-6; 7 nucleotides agree with TRBD1. Germline V gives CDR1 SGHVS, CDR2 FQNEAQ. The CDR3 spans 14 residues. The junction had 7 bases not matched to a gene; V was cut back by 5 bases and J by 9 bases. The CDR3 DNA reads TGTGCCAGCAGCCGGGCAGGGGGACGTTCACCCCTCCACTTT. Translating it yields CASSRAGGRSPLHF.

J is TRBJ1-2 and V is TRBV25-1; D remains unclear. This CDR3 has 16 amino acids. Germline CDR1 is MGHDK and CDR2 is SYGVNS. V dropped 5 bases and J dropped 2 bases, with 18 bases sitting between them. The CDR3 sequence: CASSPLTSSRNYGYTF. CDR3 DNA sequence: TGTGCCAGCAGTCCCTTGACCTCCTCCAGGAACTATGGCTACACCTTC.

V and J are TRBV19 and TRBJ2-1, with no clear D. With 0 bases removed from V and 5 bases from J, the gap between germline ends came to 5 bases. Germline V CDR1 and CDR2: LNHDA, SQIVND (reference sequence). The CDR3 is made up of 13 amino acids. CDR3 sequence (DNA): TGTGCCAGTAGTATAGAGGCGGACAATGAGCAGTTCTTC. This codes for CASSIEADNEQFF.

The gene calls are TRBV6-6 and TRBJ2-7, with D possibly TRBD2 on 7 matching bases. V shed 5 bases and J shed 5 bases, with 22 bases lying between them. Germline V CDR1 and CDR2: MNHNY, SVGAGI (reference sequence). The length of the CDR3 is 16 residues. The CDR3 region has the DNA TGTGCCAGCAGTCCCCGGCGCGGGGGCAGGGGCCACGAGCAGTACTTC. Protein sequence: CASSPRRGGRGHEQYF.

V is TRBV4-1 and J is TRBJ1-1; 9 nucleotides align to TRBD1. The CDR3 is 15 amino acids. The germline V gene has CDR1 MGHRA and CDR2 YSYEKL. Unmatched junction bases numbered 3, after V lost 4 bases and J lost 0 bases. DNA for the CDR3: TGCGCCAGCAGCCTCACAGGGGGCTTGAACACTGAAGCTTTCTTT. Translation gives CASSLTGGLNTEAFF.

The rearrangement uses TRBV6-6 and TRBJ2-3; 13 bases fit TRBD2. Germline V gene lookup returns CDR1 MNHNY and CDR2 SVGAGI (reference sequence). This CDR3 spans 17 amino acids. V was pared by 5 bases and J by 0 bases, with 5 bases of the junction left unmatched. The CDR3 loop is CASSRTSGGPSTDTQYF. CDR3 sequence (DNA): TGTGCCAGCAGTCGGACTAGCGGGGGCCCTAGCACAGATACGCAGTATTTT.

This sequence joins TRBV5-1 and TRBJ1-1; 8 bases match TRBD1. V dropped 0 bases and J dropped 5; count of bases not matched to a gene: 9. The CDR3 runs to 16 residues. CDR1 is SGHRS and CDR2 is YFSETQ in the germline V gene. CDR3 sequence (DNA): TGCGCCAGCAGCTTGGTGGTCGGACAGGGACTGACTGAAGCTTTCTTT. It is translated as CASSLVVGQGLTEAFF. Full variable domain (outside the CDR3, taken from reference TRBV5-1 and TRBJ1-1): KAGVTQTPRYLIKTRGQQVTLSCSPISGHRSVSWYQQTPGQGLQFLFEYFSETQRNKGNFPGRFSGRQFSNSRSEMNVSTLELGDSALYLCASSLVVGQGLTEAFFGQGTRLTVV.

This clone occurred a few times. This rearrangement joins TRBV13 to TRBJ1-5, with TRBD1 matching over 10 bases. From germline, CDR1 is PRHDT and CDR2 FYEKMQ (reference sequence). V dropped 5 bases and J dropped 6; count of bases not matched to a gene: 4. The CDR3 is made up of 14 amino acids. CDR3: CASSSGTGVQPQHF. The CDR3 bases are TGTGCCAGCAGCAGCGGGACAGGGGTTCAGCCCCAGCATTTT.

The rearrangement joins TRBV19 to TRBJ2-2, with D possibly being TRBD1 (5 bases). Trimming removed 1 base at V and 7 bases at J, with 10 bases between. The CDR3 covers 14 residues. Germline CDR1 reads LNHDA; CDR2 reads SQIVND (reference sequence). CDR3 loop: CASSIGGSGGELFF. DNA for the CDR3: TGTGCCAGTAGTATAGGGGGCTCTGGCGGGGAGCTGTTTTTT.

This chain joins TRBV13 and TRBJ2-3, with D possibly being TRBD1 (6 bases). Trimming removed 3 bases from V and 3 bases from J, with 7 bases in between. CDR3 length equals 13 residues. Germline CDR1 reads PRHDT; CDR2 reads FYEKMQ (reference sequence). CDR3 loop: CASSFRGTDTQYF. The CDR3 DNA reads TGTGCCAGCAGCTTCAGGGGTACAGATACGCAGTATTTT. Full variable domain (outside the CDR3, taken from reference TRBV13 and TRBJ2-3): AAGVIQSPRHLIKEKRETATLKCYPIPRHDTVYWYQQGPGQDPQFLISFYEKMQSDKGSIPDRFSAQQFSDYHSELNMSSLELGDSALYFCASSFRGTDTQYFGPGTRLTVL.

This chain connects TRBV19 to TRBJ2-3, with D perhaps TRBD1 (6 bases). The length of the CDR3 is 16 residues. The V gene's germline CDR1 is LNHDA and CDR2 SQIVND (reference sequence). V was pared by 1 base and J by 6 bases, with 17 bases between. CDR3 in amino acids: CASSIAGYREYDTQYF. CDR3 in DNA: TGTGCCAGTAGTATAGCTGGTTACAGGGAATATGATACGCAGTATTTT. The whole variable domain, filled in from reference TRBV19 and TRBJ2-3, reads DGGITQSPKYLFRKEGQNVTLSCEQNLNHDAMYWYRQDPGQGLRLIYYSQIVNDFQKGDIAEGYSVSREKKESFPLTVTSAQKNPTAFYLCASSIAGYREYDTQYFGPGTRLTVL.

The V and J genes are TRBV11-1 and TRBJ2-7; 7 nucleotides agree with TRBD1. This CDR3 comprises 15 residues. The J segment lost 3 bases and the V segment lost 1 base, leaving 6 bases of the junction unmatched. Germline V CDR1 and CDR2: SGHAT, FQDESV (reference sequence). The CDR3 protein is CASSLGRTGDYEQYF. The CDR3 DNA follows: TGTGCCAGCAGCTTAGGTCGCACAGGGGACTACGAGCAGTACTTC.

This chain connects TRBV5-1 to TRBJ2-2; 9 bases fit TRBD1. Trimming took 3 bases from V and 6 from J; bases not matched to a gene: 9. Germline lookup yields CDR1 SGHRS and CDR2 YFSETQ. This CDR3 comprises 16 residues. The CDR3 sequence: CASSYRGQGTAGELFF. The CDR3 DNA reads as TGCGCCAGCAGCTATAGGGGACAGGGTACCGCCGGGGAGCTGTTTTTT.

J is TRBJ2-1 and V is TRBV6-2 or TRBV6-3, with D maybe TRBD2 (5 bases). V dropped 2 bases and J dropped 10 bases, with 18 bases sitting between them. This CDR3 comprises 15 residues. Germline CDR1 MNHEY, CDR2 SVGEGT. The CDR3 region has the DNA TGTGCCAGCAGTTACCGCGGACTCCCCTCGACAGAGCAGTTCTTC. This encodes CASSYRGLPSTEQFF.

CDR3 DNA sequence: TGTGCCAGCAGCTTTTACAGGGTGCCTACTGGAAACACCATATATTTT. It encodes CASSFYRVPTGNTIYF. This chain links TRBV7-2 with TRBJ1-3, with D tentatively TRBD1 (6 bases). Germline V gives CDR1 SGHTA, CDR2 FQGNSA. The CDR3 spans 16 residues. Between the trimmed V and J ends, which lost 3 bases and 2 bases, there was a span of 14 bases.

The chain has TRBV7-2 and TRBJ1-2; the D is unclear. V was clipped by 1 base and J by 8 bases, with 14 bases between them. CDR3 length equals 14 residues. Germline CDR1 is SGHTA and CDR2 is FQGNSA. The CDR3, as DNA: TGTGCCAGCAGCTTAGAGGAGGCGGGCGGGGGCTACACCTTC. Its protein product is CASSLEEAGGGYTF.

The chain is built from TRBV7-9 and TRBJ2-3; 10 bases match TRBD1. CDR3 length: 16 amino acids. After removal of 5 bases from V and 4 bases from J, the junction contained 9 bases not matched to a gene. Germline-derived CDR1 and CDR2 are SEHNR and FQNEAQ (reference sequence). CDR3 sequence reads: CASSDRDRGAADTQYF. The DNA for the CDR3 is TGTGCCAGCAGCGATCGGGACAGGGGCGCCGCAGATACGCAGTATTTT. The full variable domain, in which reference TRBV7-9 and TRBJ2-3 provide the parts outside the CDR3, is DTGVSQNPRHKITKRGQNVTFRCDPISEHNRLYWYRQTLGQGPEFLTYFQNEAQLEKSRLLSDRFSAERPKGSFSTLEIQRTEQGDSAMYLCASSDRDRGAADTQYFGPGTRLTVL.

J is TRBJ2-1 and V is TRBV6-2 or TRBV6-3; 8 nucleotides agree with TRBD1. There are 16 residues in the CDR3. Per the germline V gene, CDR1 is MNHEY and CDR2 is SVGEGT. V lost 6 bases and J lost 8; bases outside the gene matches: 15. The CDR3 spells CASSLLGQGAIDEQFF. As DNA, the CDR3 is TGTGCCAGCAGCCTCCTCGGCCAGGGGGCAATCGATGAGCAGTTCTTC.

The gene calls are TRBV5-1 and TRBJ2-3, with 15 bases identical to TRBD2. CDR3 length: 15 residues. Per the germline V gene, CDR1 is SGHRS and CDR2 is YFSETQ. The ends lost 4 bases at V and 13 bases at J; junction bases unmatched: 10. The CDR3 region has the DNA TGCGCCAGCAGCCCCGGGACTAGCGGGGGGCCGGATAAGTATTTT. Translation: CASSPGTSGGPDKYF.

This clone has a single count. The chain carries TRBV25-1 and TRBJ1-2, with a possible D match to TRBD1 (6 bases). Trimming cost V 5 bases and J 7 bases, with 26 bases left between them. The CDR3 runs to 17 residues. Germline CDR1 and CDR2: MGHDK and SYGVNS. CDR3 protein: CASSSAPPTGIRAGYTF. The CDR3 DNA follows: TGTGCCAGCAGTTCAGCCCCCCCAACAGGGATCCGGGCTGGCTACACCTTC.